Sequencing of this TCR beta chain was carried out in a study of PD-1 blockade in classical Hodgkin lymphoma. Time point meaning: cycle 4 day 1 (C4D1), after five to seven weeks of nivolumab. Brentuximab vedotin exposure varied, and every patient relapsed after autologous stem cell transplantation. The assay was immunoSEQ multiplex PCR, and TCRdb's table has in-frame clones only and misses some. The sample lists roughly 100,000 clones, roughly 73% seen once, with 8% to 9.5% in the top ten. This clone was found once. The germline V and J ends were trimmed by 1 base and 3 bases, with 12 bases remaining between them. CDR3 length: 16 amino acids. Germline V gives CDR1 LNHNV, CDR2 YYDKDF (reference sequence).

This sample comprised peripheral blood mononuclear cells (PBMCs), obtained before the fourth cycle of nivolumab. The sequence derives from a human donor with classical Hodgkin lymphoma. The gene calls are TRBV15 and TRBJ2-2; the D gene is possibly TRBD2 (5 bases). CDR3 sequence: CATSRVYGVDTGELFF. The CDR3 DNA reads TGTGCCACCAGCAGAGTGTACGGGGTCGACACCGGGGAGCTGTTTTTT.